The rows below give T cell receptor beta chains drawn from one sample of a study of T cells in Graves' hyperthyroidism and ophthalmopathy. Each CDR3 protein gets one entry after TCRdb re-called the multiplex PCR reads with MiXCR. Among 540,000 or so distinct CDR3 sequences, around 16% were seen once, and the ten largest hold around 7.3%. Sequencing was performed on blood. All receptors come from a woman in her 30s with Graves' hyperthyroidism. The CDR3 runs from the conserved cysteine through the conserved F or W. Fields, in order: CDR3 length, J gene, V gene, clone size, D gene, CDR3 protein, CDR3 DNA. A D gene is named only where the DNA matches it firmly. A row's size may be missing; if present it is once, few, many or a size class.

>16|TRBJ2-2|TRBV19|-|TRBD2
CASSIKGLASTGELFF
TGTGCCAGTAGTATTAAAGGACTAGCGTCCACCGGGGAGCTGTTTTTT
>17|TRBJ2-1|TRBV14|-|TRBD2
CASSQMGLAGVINEQFF
TGTGCCAGCAGCCAAATGGGACTAGCGGGAGTCATCAATGAGCAGTTCTTC
>15|TRBJ1-5|TRBV6-1|-|-
CASSGREYSNQPQHF
TGTGCCAGCAGTGGCAGGGAATATAGCAATCAGCCCCAGCATTTT
>19|TRBJ1-4|TRBV2|many|TRBD1
CASMSLAGTGDATNEKLFF
TGTGCCAGCATGAGTCTTGCCGGGACAGGGGACGCAACTAATGAAAAACTGTTTTTT
>14|TRBJ2-3|TRBV20-1|many|-
CSARGWTAPDTQYF
TGCAGTGCTAGAGGGTGGACAGCGCCAGATACGCAGTATTTT
>14|TRBJ2-3|TRBV19|-|-
CASSIGGYTDTQYF
TGTGCCAGTAGTATCGGAGGTTACACAGATACGCAGTATTTT
>14|TRBJ1-6|TRBV7-9|-|-
CASSLVPSNSPLHF
TGTGCCAGCAGCTTAGTGCCCAGCAATTCACCCCTCCACTTT
>14|TRBJ1-4|TRBV6-2/TRBV6-3|many|-
CASAELATNEKLFF
TGTGCCAGCGCCGAACTTGCAACTAATGAAAAACTGTTTTTT
>11|TRBJ2-1|TRBV20-1|many|-
CSAEFYNEQFF
TGCAGTGCTGAATTCTACAATGAGCAGTTCTTC
>14|TRBJ2-5|TRBV11-2|many|TRBD2
CASSLTGGLETQYF
TGTGCCAGCAGCTTGACGGGAGGCTTGGAGACCCAGTACTTC
>16|TRBJ2-7|TRBV11-2|-|TRBD2
CASSLDGTSGLYEQYF
TGTGCCAGCAGCTTAGACGGGACTAGCGGGCTTTACGAGCAGTACTTC
>15|TRBJ2-1|TRBV18|-|-
CASSLLGGAPNEQFF
TGTGCCAGCTCACTACTTGGCGGGGCTCCCAATGAGCAGTTCTTC
>13|TRBJ2-5|TRBV11-2|many|-
CASSLAQQETQYF
TGTGCCAGCAGCTTAGCACAGCAAGAGACCCAGTACTTC
>12|TRBJ2-5|TRBV30|many|-
CAWSVLQETQYF
TGTGCCTGGAGTGTACTCCAAGAGACCCAGTACTTC
>13|TRBJ2-5|TRBV6-1|many|-
CASSRSLQETQYF
TGTGCCAGCAGCAGGAGCTTGCAAGAGACCCAGTACTTC
>12|TRBJ1-2|TRBV7-9|-|-
CASSLSAYGYTF
TGTGCCAGCAGCTTATCCGCCTATGGCTACACCTTC
>14|TRBJ1-1|TRBV18|many|-
CASSGTIRNTEAFF
TGTGCCAGCTCAGGGACAATAAGGAACACTGAAGCTTTCTTT
>13|TRBJ1-5|TRBV5-1|many|TRBD1
CASSATGAQPQHF
TGCGCCAGCAGCGCGACAGGGGCTCAGCCCCAGCATTTT
>17|TRBJ2-5|TRBV12-3/TRBV12-4|-|TRBD2
CASSLAGGLALQETQYF
TGTGCCAGCAGTTTAGCCGGGGGACTAGCGCTCCAAGAGACCCAGTACTTC
>14|TRBJ2-7|TRBV5-1|many|TRBD2
CASSPDSAGREQYF
TGCGCCAGCAGCCCAGACTCCGCCGGGAGGGAGCAGTACTTC
>14|TRBJ1-5|TRBV12-3/TRBV12-4|many|-
CASSPRSSNQPQHF
TGTGCCAGCAGCCCCCGTTCAAGCAATCAGCCCCAGCATTTT
>16|TRBJ2-7|TRBV6-5|-|-
CASSYRLVEVRYEQYF
TGTGCCAGCAGTTACCGGTTGGTTGAGGTCCGCTACGAGCAGTACTTC
>16|TRBJ2-2|TRBV4-2|few|TRBD1
CASSQPGTGSIGELFF
TGTGCCAGCAGCCAGCCCGGGACAGGGTCCATCGGGGAGCTGTTTTTT
>14|TRBJ2-2|TRBV20-1|few|TRBD1
CSASLTGASGELFF
TGCAGTGCTAGCCTTACAGGGGCGTCGGGGGAGCTGTTTTTT
>16|TRBJ2-1|TRBV5-4|few|-
CASSLPSRSSYNEQFF
TGTGCCAGCAGCTTGCCTAGCCGAAGCTCCTACAATGAGCAGTTCTTC
>17|TRBJ2-7|TRBV28|many|TRBD2
CASSRWEREGSGYEQYF
TGTGCCAGCAGTCGCTGGGAGCGGGAGGGCTCCGGCTACGAGCAGTACTTC